One sample yielded the 31 T cell receptor beta chains listed below, sequenced in a study of CD8+CD57+ T cells in acquired aplastic anemia. Genomic DNA, the template, was used for profiling of the TCR beta VDJ and CDR3. Each CDR3 protein gets one entry after TCRdb re-called the reads with MiXCR. The table shows 400,000 to 500,000 distinct CDR3 sequences, with 65% to 80% occurring only once. The source material was sorted CD4+, CD8+, or CD8+CD57+ T cells (not recorded which) from PBMCs. Every receptor here comes from a human donor in good health, serving as a control.

Remarks on this clonotype: Because the CDR3's place on the DNA is in doubt, the DNA is left out and the CDR3 is given as listed by TCRdb. This rearrangement joins TRBV2 to TRBJ2-1; whether TRBD2, the table's D call, matches the DNA was not checked. The CDR3 has 18 residues if both end residues are counted. Germline CDR1 SNHLY, CDR2 FYNNEI. This CDR3 is CACSARLAGASSYNEQFF.

This clonotype was counted at least ten times. The chain links TRBV5-1 to TRBJ1-2, with D possibly being TRBD1 (5 bases). This CDR3 has 13 amino acids. Per germline, CDR1 SGHRS and CDR2 YFSETQ. V lost 0 bases, J lost 6 bases, and 9 bases lay in between. CDR3 bases: TGCGCCAGCAGCTTGGGACAGAAGGATGGCTACACCTTC. Translating it yields CASSLGQKDGYTF.

The CDR3: CASSSGGGATPLHFF. CDR3 nucleotide sequence: TGTGCCAGCAGCTCTGGTGGGGGGGCGACACCCCTCCACTTTTTT. This chain joins TRBV7-9 and TRBJ2-2, with a tentative D call TRBD2 (7 bases). Germline V CDR1 and CDR2: SEHNR, FQNEAQ (reference sequence). The CDR3 runs 15 residues. V shed 4 bases and J shed 17 bases, with 26 bases lying between them.

As regards this clonotype: A read error may account for a junction end that differs from germline. The chain combines TRBV7-8 with TRBJ2-7; D may correspond to TRBD1 or TRBD2 (5 bases each). CDR3 length: 13 residues. Germline values: CDR1 SGHVS, CDR2 FQNEAQ. This CDR3 reads CASSPKRGYEQYF. The CDR3 DNA follows: TGCGCCAGCAGCCCTAAGAGGGGTTACGAGCAGTACTTC.

This chain uses TRBV12-3 or TRBV12-4 with TRBJ2-6; D gene ambiguous. CDR3 size: 15 residues. The V end lost 3 bases, the J end lost 4 bases, and 10 bases lay between the germline ends. The CDR3 spells CASSFVAAGANVLTF. CDR3 coding DNA: TGTGCCAGCAGTTTTGTGGCAGCCGGGGCCAACGTCCTGACTTTC.

This chain connects TRBV2 to TRBJ2-2; 7 positions match TRBD1. V was pared by 7 bases and J by 5 bases, with 4 bases of the junction left unmatched. In germline, CDR1 is SNHLY, CDR2 FYNNEI. This CDR3 region has 13 residues. This CDR3 reads CASKGARTGELFF. The CDR3, as DNA: TGTGCCAGCAAGGGGGCGAGGACCGGGGAGCTGTTTTTT.

J is TRBJ2-7 and V is TRBV19, with 7 bases fitting TRBD1. Germline V CDR1 and CDR2: LNHDA, SQIVND (reference sequence). Germline trimming cut 7 bases from V and 0 bases from J; bases unmatched to any gene: 3. This CDR3 contains 13 residues. CDR3 protein: CASTRDSSYEQYF. CDR3 bases: TGTGCCAGTACCCGGGACAGCTCCTACGAGCAGTACTTC.

This clonotype was detected ten times or more. V usage is TRBV20-1 and J usage is TRBJ1-1; D remains ambiguous. V lost 3 bases and J 1 base, leaving 15 bases between the germline ends. Germline V gene lookup returns CDR1 DFQATT and CDR2 SNEGSKA (reference sequence). The CDR3 is made up of 15 amino acids. The DNA for the CDR3 is TGCAGTGCTAGCGGCCGAGCTGTTGGGAACACTGAAGCTTTCTTT. It specifies CSASGRAVGNTEAFF.

Comment on this clonotype: This may be a read error, as it is one base from a much larger clone. The CDR3 end shows no conserved phenylalanine or tryptophan, and so a read error is likely. The CDR3 DNA reads TGTGCCATTTCGACAGGGGTCTATGGGTACAATGAGCAGTTCTCC. Protein product: CAISTGVYGYNEQFS. The chain employs TRBV6-6 and TRBJ2-1, with 8 positions matching TRBD1. Germline V gives CDR1 MNHNY, CDR2 SVGAGI (reference sequence). There are 15 residues in the CDR3. Losses at the gene ends were 10 bases for V and 4 bases for J; bases not matched to a gene: 12.

V is TRBV20-1 and J is TRBJ1-2, with D possibly being TRBD1 (6 bases). The V end was cut by 6 bases, the J end by 1 base, with 24 bases between. Germline lookup yields CDR1 DFQATT and CDR2 SNEGSKA (reference sequence). The CDR3 runs 17 residues. CDR3 DNA sequence: TGCAGTGCCAGTCACGTGGGGGGGGCCATCCATAACTATGGCTACACCTTC. As protein: CSASHVGGAIHNYGYTF.

This clonotype was counted at least ten times. This rearrangement joins TRBV9 to TRBJ2-7; 9 nucleotides line up with TRBD1. Germline V gene lookup returns CDR1 SGDLS and CDR2 YYNGEE. The trim removed 0 bases at V and 6 bases at J, leaving 4 bases unmatched. The length of the CDR3 is 14 residues. CDR3 protein: CASSVAPTGGEQYF. The CDR3 nucleotides are TGTGCCAGCAGCGTAGCCCCGACAGGGGGCGAGCAGTACTTC.

As concerns this clonotype: In this CDR3 the conserved last residue, phenylalanine or tryptophan, is missing, so a read error is likely. The V call is TRBV29-1, the J call TRBJ1-2; tentatively, D is TRBD1 (5 bases). Germline V lookup: CDR1 SQVTM, CDR2 ANQGSEA. CDR3 length equals 14 residues. The chain's CDR3 is CSASLGTGRNGYTH. Here the CDR3 DNA reads TGCAGTGCTAGCTTGGGGACGGGGAGGAATGGCTACACCCAC.

The J gene is TRBJ1-2, the V gene TRBV19, with 7 bases identical to TRBD1. The CDR3 spans 13 residues. Germline V gene data show CDR1 as LNHDA and CDR2 as SQIVND (reference sequence). With 7 bases clipped from V and 2 bases from J, the junction kept 4 bases outside the gene matches. CDR3 protein: CASTWDRNYGYTF. CDR3 DNA sequence: TGTGCCAGTACGTGGGACAGAAACTATGGCTACACCTTC.

This clonotype showed up many times. The chain couples TRBV6-6 to TRBJ2-7; TRBD2 might be the D (6 bases). Between the trimmed V and J ends, which lost 8 bases and 3 bases, there was a span of 17 bases. This CDR3 region has 14 residues. Germline values: CDR1 MNHNY, CDR2 SVGAGI (reference sequence). DNA of the CDR3: TGTGCCAGCTTACGGGGGTCCCCCTACTACGAGCAGTACTTC. Its translation is CASLRGSPYYEQYF.

Details on this clonotype: The CDR3 does not close with the conserved phenylalanine or tryptophan, likely indicating a read error. The DNA is left out, because the CDR3 cannot be placed on it with certainty; the CDR3 is given as TCRdb lists it. V is TRBV2 and J is TRBJ2-7; the DNA was not compared with TRBD1, the D call given in the table. Germline V gene lookup returns CDR1 SNHLY and CDR2 FYNNEI. The CDR3 has 16 amino acids, counting both end residues. The CDR3 reads CASRPDRVDEQYFGSG.

The chain couples TRBV7-2 to TRBJ1-2; D unclear. The CDR3 runs to 11 residues. Germline-derived CDR1 and CDR2 are SGHTA and FQGNSA. Trimming took off 5 bases at V and 4 bases at J, with 5 bases between the two ends. CDR3: CASSRLYGYTF. Here the CDR3 DNA reads TGTGCCAGCAGCAGACTCTATGGCTACACCTTC.

This clonotype was found a few times. The chain carries TRBV30 and TRBJ2-2; no clear D gene. CDR3 length equals 14 residues. V was cut by 2 bases and J by 4 bases, with 11 bases left in between. Looked up from germline, CDR1 is GTSNPN and CDR2 is SVGIG (reference sequence). The CDR3 loop is CAWSSAPSTGELFF. CDR3 nucleotide sequence: TGTGCCTGGAGTAGCGCGCCGTCCACCGGGGAGCTGTTTTTT.

Of note for this clonotype: Without the conserved terminal phenylalanine or tryptophan, this CDR3 likely stems from a read error. No DNA is shown, since the ends of the CDR3 on it are uncertain; the CDR3 is the one TCRdb lists. V usage is TRBV7-2 and J usage is TRBJ2-3; the table's TRBD1 call for D was not verified on the DNA. 14 amino acids form the CDR3, both terminal residues included. CDR1 SGHTA and CDR2 FQGNSA come from the germline V gene. Here the CDR3 reads CASSQRGLGDSHDI.

This sequence joins TRBV9 and TRBJ2-3, with 12 bases fitting TRBD2. With V trimmed by 3 bases and J by 2 bases, 13 bases remained unmatched. CDR1 and CDR2 (germline): SGDLS, YYNGEE. The CDR3 covers 19 residues. CDR3 in DNA: TGTGCCAGCAGCGCAGGACCCGGGACTAGCGGGCTAACCACAGATACGCAGTATTTT. The encoded protein is CASSAGPGTSGLTTDTQYF.

V and J are TRBV10-3 and TRBJ1-2; 8 nucleotides align to TRBD1. There are 14 residues in the CDR3. Germline V gene sequence: CDR1 ENHRY, CDR2 SYGVKD. Trimming cost V 0 bases and J 5 bases; bases outside gene matches: 2. CDR3 sequence (DNA): TGTGCCATCAGTGAGTCCGACAGGGGTTATGGCTACACCTTC. This sequence encodes CAISESDRGYGYTF.

J is TRBJ2-2 and V is TRBV19, with D possibly TRBD1 on 6 matching bases. In germline, CDR1 is LNHDA, CDR2 SQIVND (reference sequence). This CDR3 is 15 amino acids long. The V end lost 6 bases, the J end lost 4 bases, and 15 bases lay between the germline ends. CDR3 DNA sequence: TGTGCCAGTAGGGAAACAGGGAGCTTCACCGGGGAGCTGTTTTTT. Translating gives CASRETGSFTGELFF.

Turning to this clonotype: This may come from a read error, since a much larger clone is one base off. The rearrangement joins TRBV11-2 to TRBJ1-3; 9 nucleotides line up with TRBD1. With 5 bases clipped from V and 2 bases from J, the junction kept 4 bases outside the gene matches. CDR1 is SGHAT, CDR2 FQNNGV, per germline. This CDR3 region has 15 residues. The CDR3 reads CASSHRTGAGNTIYF. In nucleotides, the CDR3 is TGTGCCAGCAGCCACCGGACAGGGGCTGGAAACACCATATATTTT.

In its sample, this clonotype was seen once. The chain employs TRBV7-2 and TRBJ1-4, with D possibly TRBD1 on 5 matching bases. CDR1 SGHTA and CDR2 FQGNSA come from the germline V gene. The CDR3 runs 14 residues. With 6 bases removed from V and 14 bases from J, the gap between germline ends came to 22 bases. CDR3 sequence reads: CASSPPTHTGDLFF. Written as DNA, the CDR3 is TGTGCCAGCAGTCCCCCGACACACACGGGGGACCTGTTTTTT.

On this clonotype: The germline gene is not matched at one end of the junction; a read error may be the cause. CDR3 protein: CASSLIGTQYF. As DNA, the CDR3 is TGTGCCAGCAGCTTAATCGGTACGCAGTATTTT. The chain has TRBV5-1 and TRBJ2-5; unclear D gene. The last part of the DNA fits TRBJ2-3 better; the J call may be wrong. The CDR3 has 11 residues. Germline-derived CDR1 and CDR2 are SGHRS and YFSETQ.

On this clonotype itself: One end of the junction does not line up with germline, which may come from a read error. This chain uses TRBV30 with TRBJ1-4, with D perhaps TRBD1 (5 bases). Germline loops: CDR1 GTSNPN, CDR2 SVGIG (reference sequence). The CDR3 consists of 13 residues. CDR3 amino acids: CALGRGDSEKLFF. In DNA form, the CDR3 reads TGTGCCCTGGGTCGGGGGGATTCTGAAAAGCTGTTTTTT.

The chain has TRBV7-3 and TRBJ2-7; D uncertain. Germline-derived CDR1 and CDR2 are SGHTA and FQGTGA. The CDR3 loop spans 11 amino acids. Trimming cost V 4 bases and J 13 bases, with 14 bases left between them. CDR3 residues: CASSSGGDHYF. DNA for the CDR3: TGTGCCAGCAGCTCCGGCGGCGACCACTACTTC. The entire variable domain, with the rest obtained from reference TRBV7-3 and TRBJ2-7, is as follows: GAGVSQTPSNKVTEKGKYVELRCDPISGHTALYWYRQSLGQGPEFLIYFQGTGAADDSGLPNDRFFAVRPEGSVSTLKIQRTERGDSAVYLCASSSGGDHYFGPGTRLTVT.

Concerning this clonotype itself: An end of the junction differs from the germline gene, which may be a read error. The CDR3 region is CSAPRTDEELFF. CDR3 coding DNA: TGCAGTGCACCGAGGACCGATGAAGAACTGTTTTTT. The rearrangement uses TRBV20-1 and TRBJ1-4; D remains ambiguous. The CDR3 sequence is 12 residues long. Germline V gives CDR1 DFQATT, CDR2 SNEGSKA (reference sequence).

The chain links TRBV29-1 to TRBJ2-7; D may be TRBD1 (5 bases). This CDR3 spans 14 amino acids. The V gene's germline CDR1 is SQVTM and CDR2 ANQGSEA. The germline V and J ends were trimmed by 4 bases and 5 bases, with 18 bases remaining between them. CDR3 bases: TGCAGCGTTGTGCTCGCAGGGCTTCTGCACGAGCAGTACTTC. This encodes CSVVLAGLLHEQYF.

The chain links TRBV7-2 to TRBJ1-2; D is unresolved. There are 14 residues in the CDR3. V lost 3 bases and J 6 bases, leaving 14 bases between the germline ends. Germline values: CDR1 SGHTA, CDR2 FQGNSA. The CDR3 bases are TGTGCCAGCAGCTTTCAGACGGGGTATGATGGCTACACCTTC. Encoded protein: CASSFQTGYDGYTF.

In the case of this clonotype: Germline is not matched at one junction end, which may reflect a read error. This chain connects TRBV7-3 to TRBJ1-6, with 7 bases fitting TRBD1. The V gene's germline CDR1 is SGHTA and CDR2 FQGTGA. The CDR3 runs to 15 residues. In nucleotides, the CDR3 is TGTGCCAGCAGCCCGGGGACAGCCGATAATTCACCCCGCCACTTT. Translation gives CASSPGTADNSPRHF.

This clonotype has a count of ten or more. This sequence joins TRBV6-5 and TRBJ1-2; maybe TRBD1 (5 bases). Trimming removed 11 bases at V and 8 bases at J, with 21 bases between. The CDR3 totals 13 residues. In germline, CDR1 is MNHEY, CDR2 SVGAGI. CDR3 bases: TGTGCCTCACGCGAGGGCAGGGATAAGGGCTACACCTTC. Translation: CASREGRDKGYTF.